This entry features one T cell receptor (beta chain) sequence. Its specificity is not known. This record belongs to a study of cytomegalovirus exposure and HLA in healthy donors. Study information: Membership in the Caucasian-associated ancestry cluster was found for around four fifths of 398 genotyped donors. Study-level points and caveats: Listed as cytomegalovirus-associated were 150 or so TCR beta chains. Later, an analysis found that common viral pathogens appeared to be linked with several of the most significant clusters.

Vbeta (60) and Jbeta (13) primers were used in the PCR. The assay was immunoSEQ multiplex PCR, and TCRdb's table has in-frame clones only and misses some. The sample consists of more than 140,000 clones, approximately 78% of them appearing once. This CDR3 is 16 amino acids long. V was cut by 4 bases and J by 0 bases, with 10 bases left in between. Germline V CDR1 and CDR2: MDHEN, SYDVKM. The sample comprised PBMCs. J is TRBJ2-6 and V is TRBV28; D is unresolved. The clonotype comes from a man in his late teens or twenties in good health and CMV-seropositive. The CDR3 sequence: CASSSLSGSGANVLTF. DNA for the CDR3: TGTGCCAGCAGTTCCCTCTCAGGCTCTGGGGCCAACGTCCTGACTTTC.